The present T cell receptor beta chain was sequenced within a study of shared clonotypes between healthy human individuals. Participating donors were healthy, HIV-negative adults free of recent acute infections or vaccinations. Researchers partitioned CD4+ cells into CD45RA+ naive and CD45RA-negative memory subsets. Researchers divided each subset's genomic DNA evenly across several immunoSEQ plates. TCRdb keeps only in-frame clones here, not all; method: immunoSEQ multiplex PCR. The sample includes some 1,600,000 clones, 95% to 99% of them seen just once. Per germline, CDR1 MGHDK and CDR2 SYGVNS. CDR3 length: 16 amino acids. Trimming cost V 2 bases and J 2 bases, with 15 bases left between them.

The source material was naive CD4+ T cells sorted from blood. Stated subset: CD45RA+ positively selected. The chain has TRBV25-1 and TRBJ2-5; possible D gene TRBD2, 6 bases. This receptor was taken from a man aged 30 to 39 in good health. DNA for the CDR3: TGTGCCAGCAGTGAACTAGGTATTAGCGGTCAAGAGACCCAGTACTTC. Protein product: CASSELGISGQETQYF.